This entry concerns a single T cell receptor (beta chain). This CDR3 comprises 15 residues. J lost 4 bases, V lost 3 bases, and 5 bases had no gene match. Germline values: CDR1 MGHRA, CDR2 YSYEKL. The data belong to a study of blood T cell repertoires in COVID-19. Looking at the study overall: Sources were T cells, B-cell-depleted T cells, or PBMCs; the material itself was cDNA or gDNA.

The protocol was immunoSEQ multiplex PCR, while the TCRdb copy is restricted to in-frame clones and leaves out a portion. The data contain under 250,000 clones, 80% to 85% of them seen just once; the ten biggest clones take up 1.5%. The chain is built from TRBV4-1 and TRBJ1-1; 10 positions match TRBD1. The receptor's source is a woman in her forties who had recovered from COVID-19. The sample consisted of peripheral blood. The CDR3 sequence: CASSHRQGAPTEAFF. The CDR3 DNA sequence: TGCGCCAGCAGCCACCGACAGGGGGCACCCACTGAAGCTTTCTTT.